One and the same sample provided the 32 T cell receptor beta chains below, sequenced in a study of Ad26.COV2.S vaccination and SARS-CoV-2 variants (dated by TCRdb to about 2021). The library relied on the immunoSEQ multiplex PCR assay. The table comes from immuneACCESS by way of TCRdb, which keeps in-frame sequences with V and J called. Part of the clones is missing from these tables; in studies checked, under half for an unresolved V gene and the rest for unknown reasons. The sample includes about 410,000 clones, with 92% observed a single time. Of the sample, about 1.7% falls within the top ten clones. In light of the paper, this sample's treatment or condition label describes: around 19 received Ad26.COV2.S at low or high dose, single or two shots; 5 received placebo; per-sample allocation not given. For vaccine and placebo recipients, the sequenced repertoires came from samples collected on day 63 after the first injection.

Sample: peripheral blood, taken in a trial of Ad26.COV2.S vaccine versus placebo. The origin of the receptors is a person aged 18-60 years who received the Ad26.COV2.S COVID-19 vaccine or a placebo.

The chain links TRBV28 to TRBJ2-2; D is undetermined. The CDR3 consists of 12 residues. Germline V gene data show CDR1 as MDHEN and CDR2 as SYDVKM. The germline V and J ends were trimmed by 5 bases and 6 bases, with 7 bases remaining between them. The CDR3 sequence is CASSVDSGELFF. CDR3 bases: TGTGCCAGCAGTGTTGACTCCGGGGAGCTGTTTTTT.

This chain joins TRBV5-4 and TRBJ1-2; D is uncertain. The length of the CDR3 is 12 residues. Germline V lookup: CDR1 SGHNT, CDR2 YYREEE (reference sequence). V lost 0 bases to trimming and J lost 6 bases, with 6 bases between them. The CDR3 reads CASSLVADGYTF. The CDR3, as DNA: TGTGCCAGCAGCTTGGTGGCCGATGGCTACACCTTC.

The V and J genes are TRBV29-1 and TRBJ1-3; 7 nucleotides agree with TRBD1. The CDR3 is 14 residues long. The V and J ends lost 7 bases and 3 bases, in that order; junction bases with no gene match: 9. CDR1 SQVTM and CDR2 ANQGSEA come from the germline V gene. Here the CDR3 DNA reads TGCAGCGCGCTAGAGGGGGCTTATGGAAACACCATATATTTT. Encoded protein: CSALEGAYGNTIYF.

Written as DNA, the CDR3 is TGCGCCAGCAGCCCAGGCGACAGGGCGATGAACACTGAAGCTTTCTTT. Its protein product is CASSPGDRAMNTEAFF. The chain has TRBV4-3 and TRBJ1-1; 7 bases map to TRBD1. The J segment lost 0 bases and the V segment lost 4 bases, leaving 8 bases of the junction unmatched. The CDR3 covers 16 residues. The germline V gene encodes CDR1 LGHNA and CDR2 YSLEER.

The rearrangement links TRBV2 to TRBJ1-5, with 9 bases identical to TRBD1. The V gene end was trimmed by 6 bases and the J gene end by 3 bases; junction bases not matched to a gene: 6. This CDR3 contains 15 residues. Germline V gene lookup returns CDR1 SNHLY and CDR2 FYNNEI. The CDR3 nucleotides are TGTGCCAGCAGCCGGGACAGGGTCAACAATCAGCCCCAGCATTTT. This translates into CASSRDRVNNQPQHF.

The chain carries TRBV6-4 and TRBJ1-2, with D unresolved. CDR3 length: 12 residues. Trimming took 1 base from V and 7 from J, leaving 7 bases between them. Germline-derived CDR1 and CDR2 are MRHNA and SNTAGT. This CDR3 reads CASSDFGLGYTF. The CDR3 nucleotides read TGTGCCAGCAGTGACTTTGGGCTTGGCTACACCTTC.

The chain joins TRBV4-3 to TRBJ1-5, with unresolved D. From germline, CDR1 is LGHNA and CDR2 YSLEER. The CDR3 consists of 15 residues. Between the trimmed V and J ends, which lost 0 bases and 3 bases, there was a span of 9 bases. The CDR3 DNA is TGCGCCAGCAGCCAAGATCCCTCTTACAATCAGCCCCAGCATTTT. Protein: CASSQDPSYNQPQHF.

This sequence joins TRBV10-3 and TRBJ1-1; 7 bases agree with TRBD1. This CDR3 contains 13 residues. Germline-derived CDR1 and CDR2 are ENHRY and SYGVKD. V lost 6 bases, J lost 8 bases, and 9 bases stayed unmatched. CDR3 nucleotides: TGTGCCATCAGGAGGGGGCAGGGCGAAGAAGCTTTCTTT. This sequence encodes CAIRRGQGEEAFF.

CDR3 nucleotides: TGTGCCAGCAGCTCTGGTTGGGGCAACACTGAAGCTTTCTTT. Translation gives CASSSGWGNTEAFF. The chain combines TRBV7-8 with TRBJ1-1; maybe TRBD1 (5 bases). This CDR3 region has 14 residues. V lost 4 bases to trimming and J lost 2 bases, with 11 bases between them. Germline assignment: CDR1 SGHVS and CDR2 FQNEAQ.

The CDR3 DNA reads TGCAGCGTTGCGGTGGGGACCATTAATCAGCCCCAGCATTTT. Its protein product is CSVAVGTINQPQHF. The chain is built from TRBV29-1 and TRBJ1-5; D might be TRBD1 (5 bases). V was trimmed by 4 bases and J by 4 bases, leaving 14 bases between them. CDR3 size: 14 residues. CDR1 is SQVTM, CDR2 ANQGSEA, per germline.

This chain links TRBV29-1 with TRBJ1-1, with TRBD1 matching 8 bases. Losses at the gene ends were 7 bases for V and 3 bases for J; bases not matched to a gene: 10. Per germline, CDR1 SQVTM and CDR2 ANQGSEA. CDR3 size: 14 residues. The CDR3 loop is CSGGILQGDTEAFF. The DNA for the CDR3 is TGCAGCGGCGGAATATTACAGGGGGACACTGAAGCTTTCTTT.

The rearrangement joins TRBV4-3 to TRBJ1-1; D gene unclear. V dropped 1 base and J dropped 0 bases, with 6 bases sitting between them. The germline V gene encodes CDR1 LGHNA and CDR2 YSLEER. The CDR3 has 14 amino acids. The chain's CDR3 is CASSQGYMNTEAFF. Here the CDR3 DNA reads TGCGCCAGCAGCCAAGGGTACATGAACACTGAAGCTTTCTTT.

In regard to this clone: Other DNA sequences from this sample encode an identical CDR3 as well. The CDR3 region has the DNA TGTGCCAGTAGTATTCTCGGGGGGAATCAGCCCCAGCATTTT. The encoded protein is CASSILGGNQPQHF. This chain joins TRBV19 and TRBJ1-5, with D perhaps matching TRBD1 (5 bases). Germline assignment: CDR1 LNHDA and CDR2 SQIVND (reference sequence). The CDR3 extends over 14 amino acids. V lost 3 bases and J lost 4, with 10 bases in between.

The chain links TRBV28 to TRBJ1-4; TRBD1 aligns across 8 bases. The CDR3 consists of 15 residues. V gave up 4 bases and J gave up 6 bases; unmatched junction bases: 7. Germline assignment: CDR1 MDHEN and CDR2 SYDVKM. CDR3: CASSSVDRGYEKLFF. In DNA form, the CDR3 reads TGTGCCAGCAGTTCGGTCGACAGGGGTTATGAAAAACTGTTTTTT. Supplemented by reference TRBV28 and TRBJ1-4, the full variable domain reads DVKVTQSSRYLVKRTGEKVFLECVQDMDHENMFWYRQDPGLGLRLIYFSYDVKMKEKGDIPEGYSVSREKKERFSLILESASTNQTSMYLCASSSVDRGYEKLFFGSGTQLSVL.

The V and J genes are TRBV7-2 and TRBJ2-5; D may be TRBD2 (5 bases). The CDR3 runs to 14 residues. The germline V gene has CDR1 SGHTA and CDR2 FQGNSA. V lost 5 bases to trimming and J lost 2 bases, with 12 bases between them. The CDR3 is CASSRPGVQETQYF. CDR3 bases: TGTGCCAGCAGCCGGCCCGGGGTGCAAGAGACCCAGTACTTC. The full variable domain, its missing parts supplied by reference TRBV7-2 and TRBJ2-5, is GAGVSQSPSNKVTEKGKDVELRCDPISGHTALYWYRQSLGQGLEFLIYFQGNSAPDKSGLPSDRFSAERTGGSVSTLTIQRTQQEDSAVYLCASSRPGVQETQYFGPGTRLLVL.

The chain recombines TRBV4-3 with TRBJ1-4; D possibly corresponds to TRBD1 (5 bases). V gave up 1 base and J gave up 0 bases, with 15 bases separating them. Germline assignment: CDR1 LGHNA and CDR2 YSLEER. This CDR3 contains 18 residues. CDR3 coding DNA: TGCGCCAGCAGCCAAGCCCCCCGACAGACTACAACTAATGAAAAACTGTTTTTT. Residues: CASSQAPRQTTTNEKLFF.

V gene TRBV28 combines with J gene TRBJ2-7, with 8 bases matching TRBD1. The CDR3 runs to 12 residues. J lost 4 bases, V lost 8 bases, and 4 bases had no gene match. CDR1 and CDR2 from the germline V gene are MDHEN and SYDVKM. As DNA, the CDR3 is TGTGCCAGCGGACAGGGCCCATACGAGCAGTACTTC. Protein: CASGQGPYEQYF.

The chain employs TRBV6-2 or TRBV6-3 and TRBJ2-1; perhaps TRBD1 as D (6 bases). V dropped 0 bases and J dropped 5 bases, with 14 bases sitting between them. The germline gives CDR1 MNHEY, CDR2 SVGEGT. This CDR3 contains 16 residues. CDR3 in amino acids: CASSYSGTGLNNEQFF. The CDR3 region has the DNA TGTGCCAGCAGTTACTCGGGAACAGGGCTCAACAATGAGCAGTTCTTC.

This chain uses TRBV28 with TRBJ1-5, with 9 bases aligning to TRBD1. Germline CDR1 and CDR2: MDHEN and SYDVKM. The CDR3 has 16 amino acids. J gave up 5 bases and V 6 bases, and 11 bases lay outside the gene matches. CDR3 protein: CASSDSGQGLYQPQHF. In DNA, the CDR3 is TGTGCCAGCAGCGATTCCGGACAGGGGCTATATCAGCCCCAGCATTTT.

Notes on this clone: At the DNA level, this CDR3 is encoded by other sequences in the same sample as well. V gene TRBV9 combines with J gene TRBJ2-5; 8 nucleotides agree with TRBD2. CDR1 and CDR2 (germline): SGDLS, YYNGEE. CDR3 length: 15 amino acids. V lost 0 bases, J lost 2 bases, and 3 bases stayed unmatched. The CDR3 loop is CASSVAGGRQETQYF. CDR3 DNA: TGTGCCAGCAGCGTAGCGGGGGGGCGTCAAGAGACCCAGTACTTC.

The CDR3 region has the DNA TGTGCCAGCAGTTCCCGGGACAGGGGGACTGGGGCCAACGTCCTGACTTTC. Translated, it gives CASSSRDRGTGANVLTF. The J gene is TRBJ2-6, the V gene TRBV28; 11 bases are a match to TRBD1. The junction had 4 bases not matched to a gene; V was cut back by 4 bases and J by 2 bases. This CDR3 is built from 17 residues. Germline V gene sequence: CDR1 MDHEN, CDR2 SYDVKM.

The genes are TRBV2 and TRBJ2-7; D is possibly TRBD1 or TRBD2 (5 bases each). Trimming removed 7 bases at V and 3 bases at J, with 22 bases between. CDR1 and CDR2 (germline): SNHLY, FYNNEI. The CDR3 spans 16 residues. The CDR3 region is CASIHPGQGRLYEQYF. The CDR3 coding sequence is TGTGCCAGCATCCACCCAGGGCAGGGACGCCTCTACGAGCAGTACTTC.

This rearrangement joins TRBV9 to TRBJ1-6, with D unclear. The CDR3 consists of 13 residues. Deletions cut 4 bases from V and 0 bases from J, with 2 bases between. Germline CDR1 is SGDLS and CDR2 is YYNGEE. The chain's CDR3 is CASSFSYNSPLHF. The CDR3 DNA sequence: TGTGCCAGCAGCTTCTCCTATAATTCACCCCTCCACTTT.

V is TRBV19 and J is TRBJ2-1, with D tentatively TRBD2 (6 bases). V lost 3 bases, J lost 12 bases, and 12 bases lay in between. Germline CDR1 reads LNHDA; CDR2 reads SQIVND (reference sequence). The CDR3 is made up of 12 amino acids. The DNA of the CDR3 is TGTGCCAGTAGTATCGGGAGTCCTGGGCAGTTCTTC. This codes for CASSIGSPGQFF. The whole variable domain, filled in from reference TRBV19 and TRBJ2-1, reads DGGITQSPKYLFRKEGQNVTLSCEQNLNHDAMYWYRQDPGQGLRLIYYSQIVNDFQKGDIAEGYSVSREKKESFPLTVTSAQKNPTAFYLCASSIGSPGQFFGPGTRLTVL.

The chain has TRBV10-3 and TRBJ2-7; D might be TRBD2 (7 bases). Trimming removed 6 bases at V and 5 bases at J, with 20 bases between. Germline loops: CDR1 ENHRY, CDR2 SYGVKD. The CDR3 runs 15 residues. This CDR3 is CAIRGGAPALNEQYF. The CDR3 coding sequence is TGTGCCATCAGAGGGGGGGCCCCTGCCCTAAACGAGCAGTACTTC.

This clone was detected once. The rearrangement joins TRBV6-5 to TRBJ2-7, with 7 bases that match TRBD1. Trimming cost V 2 bases and J 4 bases; bases outside gene matches: 2. The CDR3 totals 13 residues. Germline lookup yields CDR1 MNHEY and CDR2 SVGAGI. The CDR3 nucleotides read TGTGCCAGCAGTTACGGACAGGAGTACGAGCAGTACTTC. It codes for CASSYGQEYEQYF.

V gene TRBV27 combines with J gene TRBJ1-2; TRBD1 matches 7 bases. Germline values: CDR1 MNHEY, CDR2 SMNVEV (reference sequence). The V segment lost 2 bases and the J segment 3 bases; nucleotides outside the gene matches: 6. This CDR3 comprises 15 residues. CDR3 sequence: CASSLLAGGDYGYTF. The CDR3 DNA reads as TGTGCCAGCAGTTTACTGGCAGGGGGAGACTATGGCTACACCTTC.

The rearrangement links TRBV3-1 (or the pseudogene TRBV3-2) to TRBJ1-2; D perhaps matches TRBD1 (6 bases). Trimming shortened V by 1 base and J by 3 bases, and 18 bases separated the two germline ends. Germline V gene sequence: CDR1 LGHDT, CDR2 YNNKEL (reference sequence). There are 17 residues in the CDR3. The CDR3 region is CASSQASGGGSDYGYTF. The CDR3 nucleotides are TGTGCCAGCAGCCAAGCAAGCGGAGGGGGAAGCGACTATGGCTACACCTTC.

CDR3 loop: CASKPMKEGPNYGYTF. CDR3 DNA sequence: TGTGCCAGCAAACCCATGAAAGAAGGGCCTAACTATGGCTACACCTTC. V and J are TRBV28 and TRBJ1-2, with D unresolved. This CDR3 has 16 amino acids. Germline values: CDR1 MDHEN, CDR2 SYDVKM. Between the trimmed V and J ends, which lost 7 bases and 0 bases, there was a span of 18 bases.

This clone was recorded once. The V gene is TRBV5-4, the J gene TRBJ2-4; D may correspond to TRBD1 or TRBD2 (6 bases each). Germline CDR1 is SGHNT and CDR2 is YYREEE (reference sequence). CDR3 length: 17 amino acids. With 4 bases removed from V and 0 bases from J, the gap between germline ends came to 17 bases. As DNA, the CDR3 is TGTGCCAGCAGCCTCTCACCCAGGGGACTAGCCAAAAACATTCAGTACTTC. This translates into CASSLSPRGLAKNIQYF.

The J gene is TRBJ2-1, the V gene TRBV29-1; D is ambiguous. Per germline, CDR1 SQVTM and CDR2 ANQGSEA. V shed 8 bases and J shed 8 bases, with 10 bases lying between them. The CDR3 covers 10 residues. CDR3 sequence: CSSGGYEQFF. The CDR3 DNA reads as TGCAGCTCGGGCGGTTATGAGCAGTTCTTC.

The rearrangement links TRBV6-2 or TRBV6-3 to TRBJ1-1, with 9 bases identical to TRBD1. The CDR3 length is 12 residues. The V gene's germline CDR1 is MNHEY and CDR2 SVGEGT. J gave up 10 bases and V 2 bases, and 2 bases lay outside the gene matches. The CDR3, as DNA: TGTGCCAGCAGTTACGGGACAGGGTTAGCTTTCTTT. Protein: CASSYGTGLAFF.